One and the same sample provided the 25 T cell receptor beta chains below, sequenced in a study of T cell changes during pregnancy in multiple sclerosis (dated by TCRdb to the late 2010s). The library relied on the immunoSEQ multiplex PCR assay. TCRdb mirrors the immuneACCESS table, restricted to in-frame sequences. Some clones are absent from its copies; in checked studies, under half trace to an unresolved V gene, and the reason for the others is unknown. The sample records 55,000 to 65,000 clones, about 88% of which are singletons. Jointly, the top ten make up roughly 3.3% of the sample. Sequencing was performed on peripheral blood, taken in the first trimester of pregnancy. The receptors shown here come from a female donor in good health, enrolled as a control in a pregnancy study.

V gene TRBV11-1 combines with J gene TRBJ2-2; 9 bases match TRBD1. The CDR3 consists of 15 residues. V lost 5 bases, J lost 1 base, and 2 bases stayed unmatched. CDR1 and CDR2 (germline): SGHAT, FQDESV (reference sequence). The CDR3 region has the DNA TGTGCCAGCAGCGTGGGACAGGGGAACACCGGGGAGCTGTTTTTT. It is translated as CASSVGQGNTGELFF.

A note on this clone: The same CDR3 also results from other DNA sequences found in this sample. The rearrangement joins TRBV29-1 to TRBJ2-7, with D possibly matching TRBD2 (5 bases). The CDR3 has 12 amino acids. The V end lost 5 bases, the J end lost 3 bases, and 11 bases lay between the germline ends. From germline, CDR1 is SQVTM and CDR2 ANQGSEA. CDR3 region: CSVQPGGYEQYF. The CDR3 DNA reads TGCAGCGTTCAACCCGGAGGCTACGAGCAGTACTTC.

This clone showed up just a few times. The gene calls are TRBV6-5 and TRBJ1-1, with D perhaps TRBD1 (5 bases). The V end lost 6 bases, the J end lost 5 bases, and 10 bases lay between the germline ends. This CDR3 spans 12 amino acids. Germline CDR1 reads MNHEY; CDR2 reads SVGAGI. CDR3 nucleotides: TGTGCCAGCAGCGGGCAGGGTACTGAAGCTTTCTTT. Its protein product is CASSGQGTEAFF.

This chain uses TRBV6-6 with TRBJ1-1; TRBD1 might be the D (5 bases). Germline V gene sequence: CDR1 MNHNY, CDR2 SVGAGI (reference sequence). CDR3 length equals 16 residues. V lost 0 bases, J lost 1 base, and 12 bases lay in between. The CDR3 here is CASSYSMRQGNTEAFF. The DNA for the CDR3 is TGTGCCAGCAGTTACTCGATGAGGCAGGGGAACACTGAAGCTTTCTTT.

This clone has a handful of counts. J is TRBJ1-1 and V is TRBV5-1; 7 positions agree with TRBD1. V gave up 4 bases and J gave up 6 bases; unmatched junction bases: 9. The CDR3 spans 14 residues. Germline CDR1 is SGHRS and CDR2 is YFSETQ. The CDR3 nucleotides are TGCGCCAGCAGCCTAAATACAGGGGAATCTGAAGCTTTCTTT. This gives the protein CASSLNTGESEAFF.

The rearrangement uses TRBV7-2 and TRBJ1-5; 7 bases map to TRBD1. Germline V CDR1 and CDR2: SGHTA, FQGNSA. The CDR3 runs 16 residues. V gave up 2 bases and J gave up 4 bases; unmatched junction bases: 8. CDR3 amino acids: CASSLLPGQLNQPQHF. CDR3 sequence (DNA): TGTGCCAGCAGCTTACTCCCGGGACAGCTAAATCAGCCCCAGCATTTT.

The V call is TRBV2, the J call TRBJ2-7; TRBD2 matches 13 bases. Germline loops: CDR1 SNHLY, CDR2 FYNNEI. CDR3 length: 14 amino acids. With 6 bases clipped from V and 3 bases from J, the junction kept 2 bases outside the gene matches. The DNA of the CDR3 is TGTGCCAGCAGCGGACTAGCGGGGGACTACGAGCAGTACTTC. This encodes CASSGLAGDYEQYF.

This chain connects TRBV27 to TRBJ1-3; maybe TRBD1 (6 bases). CDR3 size: 15 residues. Germline V gene lookup returns CDR1 MNHEY and CDR2 SMNVEV (reference sequence). The V gene lost 5 bases and the J gene lost 0 bases, with 11 bases spanning the gap. CDR3 sequence: CASSPGTSSGNTIYF. The CDR3 region has the DNA TGTGCCAGCAGTCCCGGGACAAGCTCTGGAAACACCATATATTTT.

The chain recombines TRBV19 with TRBJ2-2; 7 nucleotides line up with TRBD2. Germline V lookup: CDR1 LNHDA, CDR2 SQIVND (reference sequence). The J segment lost 2 bases and the V segment lost 8 bases, leaving 14 bases of the junction unmatched. The CDR3 runs to 17 residues. CDR3 nucleotides: TGTGCCAGTGTCTCGACTAGCACCTTTTCCAACACCGGGGAGCTGTTTTTT. It encodes CASVSTSTFSNTGELFF.

The chain uses TRBV7-2 and TRBJ1-2; 9 bases match TRBD1. The germline CDR1 and CDR2 sequences are SGHTA and FQGNSA. The trim removed 2 bases at V and 0 bases at J, leaving 4 bases unmatched. This CDR3 has 16 residues. CDR3 coding DNA: TGTGCCAGCAGCTTATCCCGGGACAGGGCTAACTATGGCTACACCTTC. Its protein product is CASSLSRDRANYGYTF.

The V call is TRBV27, the J call TRBJ1-1; D not resolved. Germline-derived CDR1 and CDR2 are MNHEY and SMNVEV (reference sequence). The CDR3 totals 13 residues. V was cut by 5 bases and J by 3 bases, with 10 bases left in between. The CDR3 bases are TGTGCCAGCAGTATAATGAGGGACACTGAAGCTTTCTTT. It codes for CASSIMRDTEAFF.

The CDR3 DNA follows: TGTGCCTGGAGTGGGGGGCCTCGGAACTATGGCTACACCTTC. It yields the protein CAWSGGPRNYGYTF. The gene calls are TRBV30 and TRBJ1-2; D might be TRBD1 (6 bases). Trimming took off 1 base at V and 2 bases at J, with 11 bases between the two ends. CDR1 is GTSNPN and CDR2 is SVGIG in the germline V gene (reference sequence). This CDR3 is 14 amino acids long.

The V and J genes are TRBV4-3 and TRBJ2-4; 7 bases are a match to TRBD2. Germline lookup yields CDR1 LGHNA and CDR2 YSLEER. There are 15 residues in the CDR3. V gave up 3 bases and J gave up 7 bases; unmatched junction bases: 9. CDR3 DNA: TGCGCCAGCAGCCAGGAGGGAGGGGAAAGGAACATTCAGTACTTC. Protein: CASSQEGGERNIQYF.

CDR3 nucleotide sequence: TGCGCCAGCAGCCAAGAAAACAGGGGGAACACTGAAGCTTTCTTT. Its translation is CASSQENRGNTEAFF. This sequence joins TRBV4-3 and TRBJ1-1, with 7 positions matching TRBD1. Germline assignment: CDR1 LGHNA and CDR2 YSLEER. The V gene end was trimmed by 0 bases and the J gene end by 1 base; junction bases not matched to a gene: 2. This CDR3 spans 15 amino acids.

This chain uses TRBV27 with TRBJ2-3; 9 bases map to TRBD2. CDR1 is MNHEY and CDR2 is SMNVEV in the germline V gene (reference sequence). CDR3 length equals 15 residues. The trim removed 1 base at V and 6 bases at J, leaving 5 bases unmatched. The CDR3 DNA follows: TGTGCCAGCAGTTTATTAGCGGGAGCCGGGGATACGCAGTATTTT. Protein: CASSLLAGAGDTQYF.

The chain uses TRBV19 and TRBJ1-6, with D possibly TRBD1 on 5 matching bases. This CDR3 spans 16 amino acids. V lost 5 bases, J lost 8 bases, and 19 bases lay in between. The germline V gene encodes CDR1 LNHDA and CDR2 SQIVND (reference sequence). The CDR3 spells CASSEGLPGVDSPLHF. CDR3 coding DNA: TGTGCCAGTAGTGAGGGACTCCCGGGAGTGGATTCACCCCTCCACTTT.

This clone turned up a few times. CDR3 sequence (DNA): TGTGCCAGTAGTATAGGGACAGGGCTACTGAGCTCTGGAAACACCATATATTTT. It translates to CASSIGTGLLSSGNTIYF. V usage is TRBV19 and J usage is TRBJ1-3; 8 bases are a match to TRBD1. Per the germline V gene, CDR1 is LNHDA and CDR2 is SQIVND (reference sequence). Trimming at V came to 1 base and at J to 0 bases, leaving 8 bases not matched to a gene. This CDR3 is built from 18 residues.

This clone occurred once. The chain carries TRBV7-2 and TRBJ1-1, with D perhaps TRBD1 (5 bases). The CDR3 is 15 residues long. CDR1 and CDR2 from the germline V gene are SGHTA and FQGNSA. Deletions cut 6 bases from V and 0 bases from J, with 14 bases between. This CDR3 reads CASSSRQTLNTEAFF. DNA of the CDR3: TGTGCCAGCAGTTCTCGACAGACCTTGAACACTGAAGCTTTCTTT.

This chain uses TRBV25-1 with TRBJ2-6; D unclear. CDR1 MGHDK and CDR2 SYGVNS come from the germline V gene. This CDR3 comprises 16 residues. Trimming pared 4 bases from V and 0 bases from J, leaving 10 bases between. CDR3 in DNA: TGTGCCAGCAGTGTGGCAGGCAACTCTGGGGCCAACGTCCTGACTTTC. It translates to CASSVAGNSGANVLTF.

This rearrangement joins TRBV6-5 to TRBJ1-6, with D unclear. Germline assignment: CDR1 MNHEY and CDR2 SVGAGI. This CDR3 contains 16 residues. Trimming shortened V by 2 bases and J by 0 bases, and 8 bases separated the two germline ends. CDR3 nucleotide sequence: TGTGCCAGCAGTTACGGAGGTAGCTCCTATAATTCACCCCTCCACTTT. Its translation is CASSYGGSSYNSPLHF.

V gene TRBV7-7 combines with J gene TRBJ2-2, with 9 bases aligning to TRBD1. V trimming: 4 bases; J trimming: 5 bases; junction bases outside the gene matches: 8. Looked up from germline, CDR1 is SSHAT and CDR2 is FNYEAQ (reference sequence). There are 16 residues in the CDR3. Here the CDR3 reads CASSYGGTGRTGELFF. CDR3 in DNA: TGTGCCAGCAGCTACGGAGGGACAGGGCGTACCGGGGAGCTGTTTTTT.

This clone was seen only once. The chain has TRBV6-1 and TRBJ1-5; D remains unclear. The V and J ends lost 0 bases and 2 bases respectively, with 11 bases between them. Germline CDR1 and CDR2: MNHNS and SASEGT. This CDR3 contains 16 residues. DNA for the CDR3: TGTGCCAGCAGTGAAGCGCCTCAGATCCGCAATCAGCCCCAGCATTTT. Translated, it gives CASSEAPQIRNQPQHF.

The chain carries TRBV7-2 and TRBJ2-7, with 7 bases identical to TRBD2. Germline V lookup: CDR1 SGHTA, CDR2 FQGNSA. This CDR3 comprises 12 residues. V trimming: 5 bases; J trimming: 3 bases; junction bases outside the gene matches: 1. CDR3 sequence reads: CASSGDYYEQYF. The CDR3 DNA reads as TGTGCCAGCAGCGGGGACTACTACGAGCAGTACTTC. The full variable domain, in which reference TRBV7-2 and TRBJ2-7 provide the parts outside the CDR3, is GAGVSQSPSNKVTEKGKDVELRCDPISGHTALYWYRQSLGQGLEFLIYFQGNSAPDKSGLPSDRFSAERTGGSVSTLTIQRTQQEDSAVYLCASSGDYYEQYFGPGTRLTVT.

The genes are TRBV2 and TRBJ2-7; no firm D call. The germline V gene has CDR1 SNHLY and CDR2 FYNNEI. Trimming took off 3 bases at V and 2 bases at J, with 8 bases between the two ends. This CDR3 has 13 residues. The CDR3 DNA sequence: TGTGCCAGCAGTGATAACGGAGCCTACGAGCAGTACTTC. It translates to CASSDNGAYEQYF.

The chain recombines TRBV6-4 with TRBJ2-3; TRBD2 agrees at 7 bases. CDR3 length: 18 amino acids. Germline V gene sequence: CDR1 MRHNA, CDR2 SNTAGT. V lost 4 bases to trimming and J lost 3 bases; unmatched junction nucleotides: 16. The CDR3 DNA reads as TGTGCCAGCAGTGGGCCTCCCGGGGCGCGGGAGTGTACAGATACGCAGTATTTT. This gives the protein CASSGPPGARECTDTQYF.